This is a list of T cell receptor beta chains from one sample in a study of CD8 T cells in ankylosing spondylitis. TCRdb reprocessed the 5' RACE reads via MiXCR and lists one record per CDR3 protein. This table holds around 130,000 distinct CDR3 sequences, around 7% found once. The source material was blood, either unsorted or a sorted T cell fraction (not recorded which). The receptors derive from a male donor with ankylosing spondylitis or in good health (not recorded which). Both conserved end residues are part of each CDR3. The D gene is left open where the match is weak. The size field is filled for only some rows; it gives once, few, many or a size class.

D	size	J	V	DNA	CDR3
TRBD2	many	TRBJ2-3	TRBV20-1	TGCAGTGCGGGCTCCGGGACTAGCAGAGATACGCAGTATTTT	CSAGSGTSRDTQYF
-	many	TRBJ1-4	TRBV2	TGTGCCAGCAGAAGCGGGGACCGGCCACTGTTTTTT	CASRSGDRPLFF
TRBD1	many	TRBJ1-3	TRBV6-1	TGTGCCAGCAGCAGGACAGGGGGAAACACCATATATTTT	CASSRTGGNTIYF
-	many	TRBJ1-5	TRBV7-2	TGTGCCAGCAGCTCAGGGTTCGTTGGTCAGCCCCAGCATTTT	CASSSGFVGQPQHF
-	many	TRBJ1-1	TRBV29-1	TGCAGCGTTGAAAGGGGCCAGAACACTGAAGCTTTCTTT	CSVERGQNTEAFF
TRBD2	many	TRBJ2-1	TRBV28	TGTGCCAGCAGTCCACCTAGCGGGAACTACAATGAGCAGTTCTTC	CASSPPSGNYNEQFF
-	many	TRBJ1-1	TRBV5-1	TGCGCCAGCAGCTTGCCGGGATCTACTGAAGCTTTCTTT	CASSLPGSTEAFF
-	many	TRBJ1-5	TRBV5-1	TGCGCCAGCAGCTCGGAGGCGGGGAGCAATCAGCCCCAGCATTTT	CASSSEAGSNQPQHF
TRBD2	many	TRBJ2-5	TRBV27	TGTGCCACCAAAGGGGGACTAGCCCCAGTAGAGACCCAGTACTTC	CATKGGLAPVETQYF
-	many	TRBJ1-6	TRBV12-3/TRBV12-4	TGTGCCAGCAGTACCGACTTCCGCTATAATTCACCCCTCCACTTT	CASSTDFRYNSPLHF
-	many	TRBJ2-3	TRBV12-3/TRBV12-4	TGTGCCAGCAGTTTCCGGCGGACACGCACAGATACGCAGTATTTT	CASSFRRTRTDTQYF
TRBD1	many	TRBJ2-5	TRBV10-3	TGTGCCATCAGTGAGTTGGGACAGAAGGTGGAGACCCAGTACTTC	CAISELGQKVETQYF
-	many	TRBJ2-1	TRBV4-1	TGCGCCAGCAGCCAAGTAGGGGGAGGGTCCTCCTACAATGAGCAGTTCTTC	CASSQVGGGSSYNEQFF
-	many	TRBJ1-5	TRBV5-1	TGCGCCAGCAGCTTTCCGTTTAAGCAGCGCCGCAATCAGCCCCAGCATTTT	CASSFPFKQRRNQPQHF
-	many	TRBJ2-7	TRBV7-9	TGTGCCAGCAGCTTGACAGCCTCCTACGAGCAGTACTTC	CASSLTASYEQYF
TRBD1	many	TRBJ2-7	TRBV20-1	TGCAGTGCTTCTTCGGACAGGGCTGAGCAGTACTTC	CSASSDRAEQYF
TRBD2	many	TRBJ2-2	TRBV12-3/TRBV12-4	TGTGCCAGCAGTCAGCCTGGGGGACTAGCGGGGGGCTTGAACACCGGGGAGCTGTTTTTT	CASSQPGGLAGGLNTGELFF
-	many	TRBJ1-2	TRBV29-1	TGCAGCGTTCTAGGGGTAAGAGGCTATGGCTACACCTTC	CSVLGVRGYGYTF
TRBD1	few	TRBJ2-3	TRBV5-6	TGTGCCAGCAGTGGGGGGTTGGGACAGGGTTTAACAGATACGCAGTATTTT	CASSGGLGQGLTDTQYF
-	many	TRBJ2-1	TRBV5-6	TGTGCCAGCAGTTACGGGGTAGACAATGAGCAGTTCTTC	CASSYGVDNEQFF
TRBD1	many	TRBJ2-7	TRBV9	TGTGCCAGCAGCCTTACAGGGGGCGTCTCCTACGAGCAGTACTTC	CASSLTGGVSYEQYF
-	many	TRBJ2-7	TRBV7-9	TGTGCCAGCAGCTTAGAGGGGACACCTGCCTACGAGCAGTACTTC	CASSLEGTPAYEQYF
-	many	TRBJ1-1	TRBV12-3/TRBV12-4	TGTGCCAGTTCGACAGTTGAAGCTTTCTTT	CASSTVEAFF
TRBD1	many	TRBJ1-1	TRBV5-1	TGCGCCAGCAGCTACAGGGGAGGGAACACTGAAGCTTTCTTT	CASSYRGGNTEAFF
-	many	TRBJ1-1	TRBV20-1	TGCAGTGCCCCGTTATTTGAGGGCCGAGGGACTGAAGCTTTCTTT	CSAPLFEGRGTEAFF
-	many	TRBJ2-5	TRBV7-7	TGTGCTAGCAGCTTAGTATCAGGGATCCAAGAGACCCAGTACTTC	CASSLVSGIQETQYF
-	-	TRBJ2-5	TRBV4-2	TGTGCCAGCAGAGCCGGGACCCAAGAGACCCAGTACTTC	CASRAGTQETQYF
-	-	TRBJ1-1	TRBV12-3/TRBV12-4	TGTGCCAGCAGGGACAGCCCTGGGAACACTGAAGCTTTCTTT	CASRDSPGNTEAFF
-	many	TRBJ1-2	TRBV20-1	TGCAGTGCTCAGGCCGGGGGGGACTATGGCTACACCTTC	CSAQAGGDYGYTF
TRBD1	many	TRBJ1-5	TRBV9	TGTGCCAGCAGCGAAGGGACAGGGGGCGGTCAGCCCCAGCATTTT	CASSEGTGGGQPQHF
TRBD1	many	TRBJ2-1	TRBV12-3/TRBV12-4	TGTGCCAGCAGTTTAGGACAGGGGCCGAACAATGAGCAGTTCTTC	CASSLGQGPNNEQFF
-	many	TRBJ2-1	TRBV7-7	TGTGCCAGCAGCGGAGAGGGACATGAGCAGTTCTTC	CASSGEGHEQFF
-	many	TRBJ1-1	TRBV7-3	TGTGCCAGCAGTCCAGGCAGGGGAGTGAACACTGAAGCTTTCTTT	CASSPGRGVNTEAFF
-	-	TRBJ2-1	TRBV3-1	TGTGCCAGCTGCCAAGGGGTTGGGGGGCGGCACTACAATGAGCAGTTCTTC	CASCQGVGGRHYNEQFF
TRBD2	many	TRBJ2-3	TRBV20-1	TGCAGGCCACTATCTGGGACTAGCGGAATCACAGATACGCAGTATTTT	CRPLSGTSGITDTQYF
-	many	TRBJ2-5	TRBV5-1	TGCGCCAGCAGCTTACAGGGTACCCAAGAGACCCAGTACTTC	CASSLQGTQETQYF
-	many	TRBJ2-7	TRBV5-1	TGCGCCAGCACCGAGCCCTCCTCCTACGAGCAGTACTTC	CASTEPSSYEQYF
-	many	TRBJ1-5	TRBV7-2	TGTGCCAGCAGCCGGACACAGGGTAATCAGCCCCAGCATTTT	CASSRTQGNQPQHF
TRBD2	many	TRBJ2-1	TRBV20-1	TGCAGTGCGAGGACTAGCGGACGGGTCAATGAGCAGTTCTTC	CSARTSGRVNEQFF
TRBD2	many	TRBJ2-7	TRBV15	TGTGCCACCAGCAAATCGGGAGGCCCTAATAACGAGCAGTACTTC	CATSKSGGPNNEQYF
-	few	TRBJ2-3	TRBV7-6	TGTGCCAGCAGCTTGGCTAAAGGCACAGATACGCAGTATTTT	CASSLAKGTDTQYF
-	many	TRBJ1-3	TRBV5-1	TGCGCCAGCAGCCTGACAGGTGGAAACACCATATATTTT	CASSLTGGNTIYF
-	many	TRBJ2-3	TRBV30	TGTGCCTGGGCCCCGGGGTATACGCAGTATTTT	CAWAPGYTQYF
-	many	TRBJ2-3	TRBV28	TGTGCCACCTCTATCCCAGATACGCAGTATTTT	CATSIPDTQYF
-	many	TRBJ2-3	TRBV27	TGTGCCAGCAGTTTAGGAACGGGGAGGATCACAGATACGCAGTATTTT	CASSLGTGRITDTQYF
-	many	TRBJ2-7	TRBV29-1	TGCAGCGTAGGCCAGGGACTCGACAGCTCCTACGAGCAGTACTTC	CSVGQGLDSSYEQYF
-	many	TRBJ2-3	TRBV7-8	TGTGCCAGCAGCTTAGTCGGAGGATCGCAGTATTTT	CASSLVGGSQYF
-	many	TRBJ2-7	TRBV12-3/TRBV12-4	TGTGCCAGCAGTTCGTACGGCAGTACTCAATCCTACGAGCAGTACTTC	CASSSYGSTQSYEQYF
TRBD2	many	TRBJ2-3	TRBV11-2	TGTGCCAGCAGGGTGGGGACTAGCGGGAGAGGAGGCACAGATACGCAGTATTTT	CASRVGTSGRGGTDTQYF
TRBD1	many	TRBJ2-7	TRBV20-1	TGCAGTGCTAGAGCGGGACAGGGTTACAACGAGCAGTACTTC	CSARAGQGYNEQYF
-	many	TRBJ2-2	TRBV5-1	TGCGCCAGCAGCTTGGACAGAGCGAACACCGGGGAGCTGTTTTTT	CASSLDRANTGELFF
-	many	TRBJ2-7	TRBV12-3/TRBV12-4	TGTGCCAGCAGCCTACCTCTTCGCGAGCAGTACTTC	CASSLPLREQYF
-	many	TRBJ1-4	TRBV6-1	TGTGCCAGCAGTGAACCCGGCGAAACCCATGAAAAACTGTTTTTT	CASSEPGETHEKLFF
-	many	TRBJ2-7	TRBV12-3/TRBV12-4	TGTGCCAGCAGGGGAGGACAGTTCTCCTACGAGCAGTACTTC	CASRGGQFSYEQYF
-	many	TRBJ1-3	TRBV5-1	TGCGCCAGCAGCTTGGACCTTAGATCTGGAAACACCATATATTTT	CASSLDLRSGNTIYF
TRBD2	many	TRBJ2-1	TRBV20-1	TGCAGTGCAACTGGGGTAGCGGGGGACAATGAGCAGTTCTTC	CSATGVAGDNEQFF
TRBD2	many	TRBJ2-1	TRBV20-1	TGCAGTGCTAAAGCGACTAGCGTAGGCTACAATGAGCAGTTCTTC	CSAKATSVGYNEQFF
-	many	TRBJ1-1	TRBV28	TGTGCCAGCAGTTTGGTGGGGCAGATGAACACTGAAGCTTTCTTT	CASSLVGQMNTEAFF
-	-	TRBJ2-2	TRBV12-3/TRBV12-4	TGTGCCAGCAGCCCTTCTTTCGGGGAGCTGTTTTTT	CASSPSFGELFF
-	many	TRBJ1-1	TRBV5-1	TGCGCCAGCAGCCTTGGGGCGGAGATGAACACTGAAGCTTTCTTT	CASSLGAEMNTEAFF